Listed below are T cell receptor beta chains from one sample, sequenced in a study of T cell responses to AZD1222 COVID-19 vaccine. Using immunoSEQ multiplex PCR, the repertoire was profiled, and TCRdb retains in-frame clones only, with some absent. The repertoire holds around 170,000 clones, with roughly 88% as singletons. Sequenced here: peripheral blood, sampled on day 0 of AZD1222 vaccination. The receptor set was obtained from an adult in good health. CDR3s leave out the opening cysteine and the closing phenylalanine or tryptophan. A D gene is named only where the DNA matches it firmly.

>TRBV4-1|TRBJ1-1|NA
ASSFQGLTEAF
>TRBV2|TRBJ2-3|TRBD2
ASSPQLAGVWESDTQY
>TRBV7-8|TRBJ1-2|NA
ASSLAPEGNYGYT
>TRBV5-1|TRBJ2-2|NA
ASSLAQGDTGELF
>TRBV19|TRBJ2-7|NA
ASSIVQSSYEQY
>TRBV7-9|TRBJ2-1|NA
ASSLSRRGDEQF
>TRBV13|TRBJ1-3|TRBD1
ASSLGQGYGNTIY
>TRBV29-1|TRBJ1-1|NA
SVDRRNTEAF
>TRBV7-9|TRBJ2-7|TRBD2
ASSSNPKLAGGPGEQY
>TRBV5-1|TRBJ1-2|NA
ASSLADYGYT
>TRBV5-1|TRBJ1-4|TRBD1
ASSPQGQDEKLF
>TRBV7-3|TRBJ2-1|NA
ASSVTGSSYNEQF
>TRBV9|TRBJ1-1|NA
ASSVGDFNTEAF
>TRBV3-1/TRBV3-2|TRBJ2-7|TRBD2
ASSQDPLPLLGLAGAYEQY
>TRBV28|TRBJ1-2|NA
ASTSTANQNYGYT
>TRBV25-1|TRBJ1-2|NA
ASSDHQGWYGYT
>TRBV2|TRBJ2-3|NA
ASSPQGTDTQY
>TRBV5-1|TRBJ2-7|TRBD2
ASSLGPGLGDYEQY
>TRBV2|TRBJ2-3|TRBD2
ASSGGAGGRTDTQY
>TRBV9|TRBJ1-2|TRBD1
ASSVAQDRDLGYT
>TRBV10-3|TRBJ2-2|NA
AISGPGDPNTGELF
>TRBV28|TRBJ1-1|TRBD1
ASRSTGSGNTEAF
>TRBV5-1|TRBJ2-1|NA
ASSLGVWAGNNEQF
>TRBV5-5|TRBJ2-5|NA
ASSEWTVQETQY
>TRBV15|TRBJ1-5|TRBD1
ATSNGQGHQPQH
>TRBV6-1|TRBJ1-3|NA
ASSEGNTIY
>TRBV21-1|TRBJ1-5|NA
ASMGTGGNQPQH
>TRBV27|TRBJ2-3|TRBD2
ASSLSGEKASTDTQY
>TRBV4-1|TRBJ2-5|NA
ASSQEAARDGTQY
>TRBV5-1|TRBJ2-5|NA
ASSLGPLGSTGRETQY
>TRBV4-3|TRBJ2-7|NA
ASSPGQGGSYEQY
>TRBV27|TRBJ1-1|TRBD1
ASSVPGQGNTEAF
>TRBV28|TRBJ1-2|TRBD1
ASLLTGDLGYT
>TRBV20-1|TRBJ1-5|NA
SAEGNQPQH
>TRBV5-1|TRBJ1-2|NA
ASSLEGVGLDGYT
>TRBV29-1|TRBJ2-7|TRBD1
SVGQGRHEQY